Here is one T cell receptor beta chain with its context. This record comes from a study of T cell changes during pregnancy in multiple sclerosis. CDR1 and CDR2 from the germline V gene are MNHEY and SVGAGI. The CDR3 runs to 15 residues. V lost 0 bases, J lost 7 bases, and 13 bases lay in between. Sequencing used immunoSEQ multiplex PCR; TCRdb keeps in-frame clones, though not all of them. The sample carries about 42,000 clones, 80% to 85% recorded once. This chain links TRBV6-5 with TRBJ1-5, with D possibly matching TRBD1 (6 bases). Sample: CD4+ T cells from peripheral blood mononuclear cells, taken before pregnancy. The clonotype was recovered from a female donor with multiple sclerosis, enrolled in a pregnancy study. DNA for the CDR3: TGTGCCAGCAGTTACTCTATTGGGGGCAGGCAGCCCCAGCATTTT. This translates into CASSYSIGGRQPQHF.